The 24 T cell receptor beta chains listed next were all sequenced from one sample in a study of blood T cell repertoires in COVID-19. Profiled with immunoSEQ multiplex PCR; TCRdb holds only in-frame clones, not every one. The table has 450,000 or so clones, 89% seen once. The sample was peripheral blood. These receptors all come from a woman aged 40 to 50 with COVID-19, enrolled during active disease.

The CDR3 nucleotides read TGCGCCAGCAGTAACTACCTCTGGGACAGGGGATCCCGGGAGACCCAGTACTTC. It yields the protein CASSNYLWDRGSRETQYF. The J gene is TRBJ2-5, the V gene TRBV5-1; 10 bases are a match to TRBD1. V lost 5 bases and J lost 5; bases outside the gene matches: 18. CDR1 and CDR2 from the germline V gene are SGHRS and YFSETQ. The CDR3 contains 18 residues.

V usage is TRBV28 and J usage is TRBJ2-7; 8 bases match TRBD1. The CDR3 spans 14 residues. Germline lookup yields CDR1 MDHEN and CDR2 SYDVKM. Trimming at V came to 3 bases and at J to 4 bases, leaving 5 bases not matched to a gene. CDR3 DNA: TGTGCCAGCAGTTTGACAGGGGAAAGGTACGAGCAGTACTTC. It is translated as CASSLTGERYEQYF.

CDR3 sequence: CASGSLRVAGELFF. The CDR3 region has the DNA TGTGCTAGTGGTTCCCTCAGGGTTGCCGGGGAGCTGTTTTTT. The gene calls are TRBV12-5 and TRBJ2-2, with a tentative D call TRBD1 (5 bases). The V gene's germline CDR1 is LGHNT and CDR2 FRNRAP. V gave up 4 bases and J gave up 6 bases, with 12 bases separating them. This CDR3 contains 14 residues.

The chain has TRBV18 and TRBJ1-1, with D perhaps TRBD1 (5 bases). V was cut by 3 bases and J by 4 bases, with 15 bases left in between. Looked up from germline, CDR1 is KGHSH and CDR2 is LQKENI. The length of the CDR3 is 15 residues. CDR3 protein: CASSPSGQGSTEAFF. The CDR3 nucleotides are TGTGCCAGCTCACCTAGCGGGCAGGGCAGCACTGAAGCTTTCTTT. The whole variable domain, filled in from reference TRBV18 and TRBJ1-1, reads NAGVMQNPRHLVRRRGQEARLRCSPMKGHSHVYWYRQLPEEGLKFMVYLQKENIIDESGMPKERFSAEFPKEGPSILRIQQVVRGDSAAYFCASSPSGQGSTEAFFGQGTRLTVV.

This chain connects TRBV19 to TRBJ1-6, with unresolved D. The CDR3 loop spans 17 amino acids. Trimming took 0 bases from V and 2 from J, leaving 11 bases between them. Germline assignment: CDR1 LNHDA and CDR2 SQIVND (reference sequence). The chain's CDR3 is CASSIDLGIAYNSPLHF. CDR3 in DNA: TGTGCCAGTAGTATAGATCTTGGCATCGCCTATAATTCACCCCTCCACTTT.

The chain uses TRBV4-1 and TRBJ2-2, with D uncertain. The V and J ends lost 1 base and 5 bases respectively, with 8 bases between them. The CDR3 covers 14 residues. Germline V gene data show CDR1 as MGHRA and CDR2 as YSYEKL. The CDR3 region has the DNA TGCGCCAGCAGCCAAGTGAGACAAACCGGGGAGCTGTTTTTT. Its protein is CASSQVRQTGELFF.

The chain links TRBV9 to TRBJ2-2, with 7 bases matching TRBD1. The CDR3 covers 18 residues. The germline CDR1 and CDR2 sequences are SGDLS and YYNGEE. After removal of 4 bases from V and 5 bases from J, the junction contained 17 bases not matched to a gene. In DNA, the CDR3 is TGTGCCAGCAGCTCCCACTACCTCAGACAGGGTCGGACCGGGGAGCTGTTTTTT. Encoded protein: CASSSHYLRQGRTGELFF.

This chain joins TRBV5-1 and TRBJ2-1; TRBD2 aligns across 8 bases. The V gene's germline CDR1 is SGHRS and CDR2 YFSETQ. This CDR3 spans 14 amino acids. V dropped 7 bases and J dropped 2; count of bases not matched to a gene: 5. CDR3 nucleotide sequence: TGCGCCAGCTTCGTAGCGGGGACCTACAATGAGCAGTTCTTC. It translates to CASFVAGTYNEQFF.

This clone was found once. This rearrangement joins TRBV7-6 to TRBJ2-1, with a tentative D call TRBD2 (6 bases). The V and J ends lost 5 bases and 4 bases respectively, with 18 bases between them. The germline V gene has CDR1 SGHVS and CDR2 FNYEAQ. This CDR3 has 16 amino acids. The CDR3 DNA reads TGTGCCAGCAGCCCTCTCGCGGGATCTAGGTACAATGAGCAGTTCTTC. Amino acids: CASSPLAGSRYNEQFF.

The V and J genes are TRBV5-4 and TRBJ2-7, with 8 bases lining up with TRBD2. The CDR3 extends over 15 amino acids. CDR1 is SGHNT, CDR2 YYREEE, per germline (reference sequence). Germline trimming cut 4 bases from V and 7 bases from J; bases unmatched to any gene: 13. DNA of the CDR3: TGTGCCAGCAGCATATCCGGGACTAGGGCCCCGGAGCAGTACTTC. Translation: CASSISGTRAPEQYF.

This sequence joins TRBV19 and TRBJ1-1, with no clear D. Germline V gene data show CDR1 as LNHDA and CDR2 as SQIVND (reference sequence). V gave up 6 bases and J gave up 1 base, with 9 bases separating them. The length of the CDR3 is 13 residues. The CDR3, as DNA: TGTGCCAGTAGAAACGAGGCGAACACTGAAGCTTTCTTT. Its protein is CASRNEANTEAFF.

The gene calls are TRBV5-4 and TRBJ1-4, with no clear D. CDR1 SGHNT and CDR2 YYREEE come from the germline V gene (reference sequence). Deletions cut 0 bases from V and 0 bases from J, with 12 bases between. This CDR3 comprises 17 residues. DNA of the CDR3: TGTGCCAGCAGCTTGGGCTTCGAGGGAGCAACTAATGAAAAACTGTTTTTT. Its protein is CASSLGFEGATNEKLFF.

The chain recombines TRBV19 with TRBJ1-5, with 10 nucleotides matching TRBD1. J was trimmed by 0 bases and V by 1 base; bases with no gene match: 12. Germline V gene lookup returns CDR1 LNHDA and CDR2 SQIVND (reference sequence). The CDR3 is 20 residues long. The CDR3 DNA sequence: TGTGCCAGTAGTATAGGTTTGTGGGACAGGGGTGGGTTTAGCAATCAGCCCCAGCATTTT. Translating it yields CASSIGLWDRGGFSNQPQHF.

CDR3 nucleotides: TGCGCCAGCAGCCCGGGACTCCTTAATGAAAAACTGTTTTTT. It is translated as CASSPGLLNEKLFF. The chain couples TRBV5-1 to TRBJ1-4, with D tentatively TRBD1 (5 bases). The V end lost 4 bases, the J end lost 4 bases, and 11 bases lay between the germline ends. The CDR3 has 14 amino acids. From germline, CDR1 is SGHRS and CDR2 YFSETQ. Full variable domain (missing parts from reference TRBV5-1 and TRBJ1-4): KAGVTQTPRYLIKTRGQQVTLSCSPISGHRSVSWYQQTPGQGLQFLFEYFSETQRNKGNFPGRFSGRQFSNSRSEMNVSTLELGDSALYLCASSPGLLNEKLFFGSGTQLSVL.

The chain combines TRBV2 with TRBJ1-1; TRBD1 matches at 10 bases. The germline V gene has CDR1 SNHLY and CDR2 FYNNEI. The CDR3 totals 15 residues. Unmatched junction bases numbered 8, after V lost 8 bases and J lost 2 bases. CDR3 coding DNA: TGTGCCAGCTCCCCCCGGGACAGGGGTAACACTGAAGCTTTCTTT. Encoded protein: CASSPRDRGNTEAFF. Drawing the rest from reference TRBV2 and TRBJ1-1, the complete variable domain is EPEVTQTPSHQVTQMGQEVILRCVPISNHLYFYWYRQILGQKVEFLVSFYNNEISEKSEIFDDQFSVERPDGSNFTLKIRSTKLEDSAMYFCASSPRDRGNTEAFFGQGTRLTVV.

The chain has TRBV28 and TRBJ1-1; 7 nucleotides align to TRBD1. The CDR3 totals 14 residues. Per the germline V gene, CDR1 is MDHEN and CDR2 is SYDVKM. J lost 1 base, V lost 3 bases, and 2 bases had no gene match. The CDR3 sequence: CASSFSGGNTEAFF. The CDR3 DNA reads as TGTGCCAGCAGTTTCTCAGGGGGGAACACTGAAGCTTTCTTT.

This clone was observed a few times. The CDR3 nucleotides are TGTGCCAGCAGTCCGACGCGGGTGCCTCGGGAGCAGTACTTC. This translates into CASSPTRVPREQYF. The chain has TRBV27 and TRBJ2-7, with D tentatively TRBD2 (5 bases). The CDR3 runs 14 residues. Germline V CDR1 and CDR2: MNHEY, SMNVEV (reference sequence). V was trimmed by 5 bases and J by 7 bases, leaving 18 bases between them.

This clone was observed a few times. The gene calls are TRBV6-2 or TRBV6-3 and TRBJ2-1; 7 bases align to TRBD1. Per the germline V gene, CDR1 is MNHEY and CDR2 is SVGEGT. V gave up 5 bases and J gave up 1 base; unmatched junction bases: 5. The CDR3 length is 15 residues. CDR3 sequence: CASSHGDRSYNEQFF. CDR3 nucleotides: TGTGCCAGCAGTCACGGGGACAGATCCTACAATGAGCAGTTCTTC.

The chain has TRBV28 and TRBJ1-5; 9 bases are a match to TRBD1. V lost 6 bases to trimming and J lost 7 bases; unmatched junction nucleotides: 13. The CDR3 spans 16 residues. In germline, CDR1 is MDHEN, CDR2 SYDVKM. CDR3 sequence (DNA): TGTGCCAGCAGAAATTACCGGGACAGGGTTGCGCAGCCCCAGCATTTT. Protein sequence: CASRNYRDRVAQPQHF. Combining the CDR3 with reference TRBV28 and TRBJ1-5 gives the whole variable domain DVKVTQSSRYLVKRTGEKVFLECVQDMDHENMFWYRQDPGLGLRLIYFSYDVKMKEKGDIPEGYSVSREKKERFSLILESASTNQTSMYLCASRNYRDRVAQPQHFGDGTRLSIL.

This chain connects TRBV7-2 to TRBJ2-1; D is perhaps TRBD2 (5 bases). V was clipped by 1 base and J by 6 bases, with 10 bases between them. From germline, CDR1 is SGHTA and CDR2 FQGNSA. The CDR3 is 14 residues long. Here the CDR3 reads CASSLVLAPNEQFF. DNA of the CDR3: TGTGCCAGCAGCTTAGTGCTAGCTCCCAATGAGCAGTTCTTC.

The chain recombines TRBV10-3 with TRBJ2-1; TRBD2 aligns across 9 bases. V lost 4 bases and J lost 1; bases outside the gene matches: 5. Germline V CDR1 and CDR2: ENHRY, SYGVKD. The CDR3 runs to 16 residues. The CDR3 loop reads CAISATSGTSYNEQFF. The CDR3, as DNA: TGTGCCATCAGTGCGACTAGCGGCACTTCCTACAATGAGCAGTTCTTC.

This chain uses TRBV27 with TRBJ1-1; D uncertain. This CDR3 has 12 residues. Germline CDR1 reads MNHEY; CDR2 reads SMNVEV (reference sequence). The V and J ends lost 3 bases and 4 bases respectively, with 6 bases between them. CDR3 protein: CASSLAGTEAFF. The CDR3 coding sequence is TGTGCCAGCAGTTTGGCGGGCACTGAAGCTTTCTTT.

Comment on this clone: Distinct nucleotide sequences in the sample also encode this CDR3. The V call is TRBV6-5, the J call TRBJ2-7; 8 positions match TRBD1. The CDR3 is 13 residues long. Germline V gene data show CDR1 as MNHEY and CDR2 as SVGAGI. Unmatched junction bases numbered 5, after V lost 6 bases and J lost 4 bases. CDR3 amino acids: CASRGTGSYEQYF. CDR3 nucleotides: TGTGCCAGCAGGGGGACAGGTTCTTACGAGCAGTACTTC.

This clone was seen more than once but under ten times. The chain links TRBV15 to TRBJ1-3; possibly TRBD1 for D (6 bases). Germline V gives CDR1 LNHNV, CDR2 YYDKDF (reference sequence). V dropped 0 bases and J dropped 11 bases, with 11 bases sitting between them. The CDR3 loop spans 13 amino acids. The DNA of the CDR3 is TGTGCCACCAGCAGAGAACAGGGACGTTCCATATATTTT. Encoded protein: CATSREQGRSIYF.